The rows below give T cell receptor beta chains drawn from one sample of a study of T cell changes during pregnancy in multiple sclerosis. The protocol was immunoSEQ multiplex PCR, while the TCRdb copy is restricted to in-frame clones and leaves out a portion. The sample records about 53,000 clones, more than 75% being singletons. This specimen was CD8+ T cells from peripheral blood mononuclear cells, taken before pregnancy. Receptors originate from a female donor with multiple sclerosis, enrolled in a pregnancy study. Both conserved end residues are part of each CDR3. The order of the fields is J gene, CDR3 length, clone size, D gene, V gene, CDR3 protein, CDR3 DNA. A D gene is named only where the DNA matches it firmly. Some rows mark clone size as missing; the rest say once, few, many or name a class of expanded clone.

j_call: TRBJ2-7
cdr3_length: 14
clone_size: NA
d_call: NA
v_call: TRBV6-1
cdr3_aa: CASSMRGRTYEQYF
cdr3_nt: TGTGCCAGTAGTATGCGGGGGCGCACCTACGAGCAGTACTTC

j_call: TRBJ2-3
cdr3_length: 13
clone_size: NA
d_call: NA
v_call: TRBV4-2
cdr3_aa: CASSPRAPDTQYF
cdr3_nt: TGTGCCAGCAGCCCCAGGGCGCCAGATACGCAGTATTTT

j_call: TRBJ2-5
cdr3_length: 17
clone_size: NA
d_call: TRBD2
v_call: TRBV2
cdr3_aa: CAILTSQTSGGAETQYF
cdr3_nt: TGTGCCATCCTTACTTCTCAGACTAGCGGGGGGGCAGAGACCCAGTACTTC

j_call: TRBJ1-4
cdr3_length: 16
clone_size: NA
d_call: TRBD1
v_call: TRBV4-1
cdr3_aa: CASLQQDGQDAEKLFF
cdr3_nt: TGCGCCAGCCTCCAACAAGACGGACAGGATGCTGAAAAACTGTTTTTT

j_call: TRBJ2-7
cdr3_length: 15
clone_size: NA
d_call: TRBD1
v_call: TRBV18
cdr3_aa: CASSPGEQGANEQYF
cdr3_nt: TGTGCCAGCTCACCAGGTGAGCAGGGGGCGAACGAGCAGTACTTC

j_call: TRBJ1-4
cdr3_length: 15
clone_size: NA
d_call: NA
v_call: TRBV19
cdr3_aa: CASTQPEEGWEKLFF
cdr3_nt: TGTGCCAGTACCCAACCAGAGGAGGGGTGGGAAAAACTGTTTTTT

j_call: TRBJ1-1
cdr3_length: 14
clone_size: NA
d_call: NA
v_call: TRBV6-4
cdr3_aa: CASSESAERTEAFF
cdr3_nt: TGTGCCAGCAGTGAAAGCGCCGAGAGGACTGAAGCTTTCTTT

j_call: TRBJ1-3
cdr3_length: 17
clone_size: NA
d_call: NA
v_call: TRBV9
cdr3_aa: CASSVGIRESSGNTIYF
cdr3_nt: TGTGCCAGCAGCGTAGGAATCAGGGAAAGCTCTGGAAACACCATATATTTT

j_call: TRBJ1-2
cdr3_length: 15
clone_size: NA
d_call: NA
v_call: TRBV4-2
cdr3_aa: CASSSSLQGYYGYTF
cdr3_nt: TGTGCCAGCAGCTCTTCCCTACAGGGTTATTATGGCTACACCTTC

j_call: TRBJ1-4
cdr3_length: 13
clone_size: NA
d_call: NA
v_call: TRBV19
cdr3_aa: CASSMLSNEKLFF
cdr3_nt: TGTGCCAGTAGTATGCTCAGTAATGAAAAACTGTTTTTT

j_call: TRBJ1-1
cdr3_length: 15
clone_size: NA
d_call: TRBD1
v_call: TRBV2
cdr3_aa: CASRGQGAWDTEAFF
cdr3_nt: TGTGCCAGCAGGGGACAGGGGGCTTGGGACACTGAAGCTTTCTTT

j_call: TRBJ2-3
cdr3_length: 15
clone_size: NA
d_call: NA
v_call: TRBV9
cdr3_aa: CASSVVARDTDTQYF
cdr3_nt: TGTGCCAGCAGCGTAGTTGCGCGGGACACAGATACGCAGTATTTT

j_call: TRBJ1-2
cdr3_length: 15
clone_size: NA
d_call: NA
v_call: TRBV29-1
cdr3_aa: CSVEDLTGTNYGYTF
cdr3_nt: TGCAGCGTTGAAGATTTAACAGGGACTAACTATGGCTACACCTTC

j_call: TRBJ1-2
cdr3_length: 16
clone_size: NA
d_call: NA
v_call: TRBV7-2
cdr3_aa: CASSPRPGEGDYGYTF
cdr3_nt: TGTGCCAGCAGCCCCCGGCCGGGAGAAGGTGACTATGGCTACACCTTC

j_call: TRBJ1-1
cdr3_length: 12
clone_size: NA
d_call: NA
v_call: TRBV5-4
cdr3_aa: CASRSGGREAFF
cdr3_nt: TGTGCCAGCAGATCGGGGGGTCGCGAAGCTTTCTTT

j_call: TRBJ1-5
cdr3_length: 16
clone_size: NA
d_call: NA
v_call: TRBV7-3
cdr3_aa: CASSLMGDHSNQPQHF
cdr3_nt: TGTGCCAGCAGCTTAATGGGCGACCATAGCAATCAGCCCCAGCATTTT

j_call: TRBJ1-2
cdr3_length: 15
clone_size: medium-sized
d_call: TRBD1
v_call: TRBV6-6
cdr3_aa: CASSYSPDRGRGYTF
cdr3_nt: TGTGCCAGCAGTTACTCGCCGGACAGGGGGCGAGGCTACACCTTC

j_call: TRBJ2-2
cdr3_length: 14
clone_size: NA
d_call: NA
v_call: TRBV15
cdr3_aa: CATSKGVDTGELFF
cdr3_nt: TGTGCCACCAGCAAAGGGGTTGACACCGGGGAGCTGTTTTTT

j_call: TRBJ2-1
cdr3_length: 17
clone_size: NA
d_call: NA
v_call: TRBV5-6
cdr3_aa: CASSLAGGPPTYNEQFF
cdr3_nt: TGTGCCAGCAGCTTGGCGGGGGGCCCACCGACCTACAATGAGCAGTTCTTC

j_call: TRBJ1-1
cdr3_length: 13
clone_size: NA
d_call: NA
v_call: TRBV9
cdr3_aa: CASSAPGDTEAFF
cdr3_nt: TGTGCCAGCAGCGCACCCGGAGACACTGAAGCTTTCTTT

j_call: TRBJ2-2
cdr3_length: 16
clone_size: NA
d_call: NA
v_call: TRBV4-3
cdr3_aa: CASSQDRGAGTGELFF
cdr3_nt: TGCGCCAGCAGCCAAGATCGCGGGGCGGGCACCGGGGAGCTGTTTTTT

j_call: TRBJ2-2
cdr3_length: 16
clone_size: NA
d_call: NA
v_call: TRBV4-3
cdr3_aa: CASSQDNWGGTGELFF
cdr3_nt: TGCGCCAGCAGCCAAGATAATTGGGGAGGCACCGGGGAGCTGTTTTTT

j_call: TRBJ1-1
cdr3_length: 16
clone_size: NA
d_call: NA
v_call: TRBV6-1
cdr3_aa: CASSGPWGEWNTEAFF
cdr3_nt: TGTGCCAGCAGTGGACCCTGGGGGGAATGGAACACTGAAGCTTTCTTT

j_call: TRBJ2-1
cdr3_length: 12
clone_size: NA
d_call: NA
v_call: TRBV6-5
cdr3_aa: CASSSEGDEQFF
cdr3_nt: TGTGCCAGCAGTTCAGAGGGGGATGAGCAGTTCTTC

j_call: TRBJ2-1
cdr3_length: 14
clone_size: NA
d_call: TRBD2
v_call: TRBV6-5
cdr3_aa: CASSPEGLAGEQFF
cdr3_nt: TGTGCCAGCAGTCCCGAGGGACTAGCGGGTGAGCAGTTCTTC

j_call: TRBJ2-3
cdr3_length: 15
clone_size: NA
d_call: NA
v_call: TRBV4-3
cdr3_aa: CASSQDRGGGGRQYF
cdr3_nt: TGCGCCAGCAGCCAAGACCGTGGTGGGGGCGGTCGGCAGTATTTT

j_call: TRBJ1-5
cdr3_length: 14
clone_size: NA
d_call: NA
v_call: TRBV13
cdr3_aa: CASSLGLAGQPQHF
cdr3_nt: TGTGCCAGCAGCCTTGGGTTGGCGGGTCAGCCCCAGCATTTT

j_call: TRBJ1-5
cdr3_length: 15
clone_size: NA
d_call: NA
v_call: TRBV10-3
cdr3_aa: CAISVTGTSNQPQHF
cdr3_nt: TGTGCCATCAGCGTTACCGGGACAAGTAATCAGCCCCAGCATTTT

j_call: TRBJ1-6
cdr3_length: 16
clone_size: NA
d_call: NA
v_call: TRBV7-9
cdr3_aa: CASSLVRRVRNSPLHF
cdr3_nt: TGTGCCAGCAGCTTAGTGAGACGGGTACGGAATTCACCCCTCCACTTT

j_call: TRBJ2-2
cdr3_length: 13
clone_size: few
d_call: NA
v_call: TRBV29-1
cdr3_aa: CSAQASDTGELFF
cdr3_nt: TGCAGCGCTCAAGCTTCGGACACCGGGGAGCTGTTTTTT

j_call: TRBJ1-1
cdr3_length: 14
clone_size: once
d_call: TRBD1
v_call: TRBV4-1
cdr3_aa: CASTERDSWTEAFF
cdr3_nt: TGCGCCAGCACAGAACGGGACAGTTGGACTGAAGCTTTCTTT

j_call: TRBJ2-7
cdr3_length: 14
clone_size: NA
d_call: NA
v_call: TRBV27
cdr3_aa: CASSLFDSRYEQYF
cdr3_nt: TGTGCCAGCAGTTTATTTGACAGCCGCTACGAGCAGTACTTC

j_call: TRBJ2-2
cdr3_length: 15
clone_size: NA
d_call: NA
v_call: TRBV5-1
cdr3_aa: CASSLRQPYTGELFF
cdr3_nt: TGCGCCAGCAGCTTACGACAGCCCTACACCGGGGAGCTGTTTTTT

j_call: TRBJ2-1
cdr3_length: 15
clone_size: NA
d_call: TRBD2
v_call: TRBV7-2
cdr3_aa: CASRLSGASYNEQFF
cdr3_nt: TGTGCCAGCAGGCTCAGCGGGGCCTCCTACAATGAGCAGTTCTTC